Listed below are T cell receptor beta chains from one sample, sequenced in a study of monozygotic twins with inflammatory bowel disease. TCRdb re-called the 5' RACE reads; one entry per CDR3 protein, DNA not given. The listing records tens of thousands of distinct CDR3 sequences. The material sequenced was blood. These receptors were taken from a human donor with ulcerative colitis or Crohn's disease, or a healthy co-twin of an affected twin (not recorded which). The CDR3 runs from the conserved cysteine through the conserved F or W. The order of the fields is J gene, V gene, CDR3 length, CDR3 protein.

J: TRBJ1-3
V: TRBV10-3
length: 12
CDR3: CAITGFGNTIYF

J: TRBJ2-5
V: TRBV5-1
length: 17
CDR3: CASSLKDQGEGQETQYF

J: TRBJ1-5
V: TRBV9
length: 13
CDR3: CASAGGDNQPQHF

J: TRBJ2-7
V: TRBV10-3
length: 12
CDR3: CAISESGGEQYF

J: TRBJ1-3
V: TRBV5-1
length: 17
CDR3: CASSLGLQGFSGNTIYF

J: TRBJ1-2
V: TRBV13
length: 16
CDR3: CASSRPGQGVSGGYTF

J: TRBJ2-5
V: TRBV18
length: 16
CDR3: CATTRRGAVGRETQYF

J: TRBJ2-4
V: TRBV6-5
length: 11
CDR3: CASSFKNIQYF

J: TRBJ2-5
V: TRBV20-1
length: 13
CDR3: CSAPSGGQETQYF

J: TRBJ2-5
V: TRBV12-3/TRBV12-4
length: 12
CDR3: CASSTEQETQYF

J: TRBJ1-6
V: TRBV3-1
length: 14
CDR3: CASSPRQTREPLHF

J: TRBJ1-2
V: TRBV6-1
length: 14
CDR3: CASSWDRQSYGYTF

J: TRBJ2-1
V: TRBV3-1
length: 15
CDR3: CASSLGTGGYNEQFF

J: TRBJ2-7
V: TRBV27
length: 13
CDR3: CASSGGQFYEQYF

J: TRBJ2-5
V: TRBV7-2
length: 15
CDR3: CASSLGLAGASTQYF

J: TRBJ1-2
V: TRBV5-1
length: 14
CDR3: CASSSQGLNYGYTF

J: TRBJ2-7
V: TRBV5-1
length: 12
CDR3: CAIGRDVYEQYF